Listed here is a single TCR beta chain. Germline CDR1 SGHDT, CDR2 YYEEEE. Trimming pared 3 bases from V and 3 bases from J, leaving 15 bases between. The CDR3 spans 15 residues. This sample stems from a study of T cell responses to AZD1222 COVID-19 vaccine. The protocol was immunoSEQ multiplex PCR, while the TCRdb copy is restricted to in-frame clones and leaves out a portion. The table includes 130,000 to 150,000 clones, approximately 89% detected once. This TCR was sampled from an adult in good health. The chain uses TRBV5-6 and TRBJ1-1; possible D gene TRBD1, 6 bases. The material was peripheral blood, obtained on day 0 of AZD1222 vaccination. The CDR3 reads CASSSTGTWDTEAFF. For the CDR3, the DNA is TGTGCCAGCAGCTCCACAGGGACTTGGGACACTGAAGCTTTCTTT.